The rows below give T cell receptor beta chains drawn from one sample of a study of blood T cell repertoires in COVID-19. The repertoire was sequenced with immunoSEQ multiplex PCR; TCRdb's copy has only in-frame clones and lacks some. The sample has roughly 140,000 clones; approximately 80% are singletons. The material sequenced was peripheral blood. The receptor source for this set is a man aged 60 to 69 with active or convalescent COVID-19. The CDR3 runs from the conserved cysteine through the conserved F or W. Fields, in order: J gene, D gene, V gene, clone size, CDR3 protein, CDR3 DNA. The D gene is left open where the match is weak. Some rows have no size entry. The others give once, few or many, or a class for an expanded clone.

j_gene: TRBJ2-4; d_gene: .; v_gene: TRBV10-2; abundance: few; CDR3aa: CASSEWYRAEAKNIQYF; CDR3nt: TGCGCCAGCAGTGAGTGGTACAGGGCGGAGGCCAAAAACATTCAGTACTTC
j_gene: TRBJ2-2; d_gene: .; v_gene: TRBV18; abundance: .; CDR3aa: CASSPKVAGELFF; CDR3nt: TGTGCCAGCTCACCGAAAGTAGCCGGGGAGCTGTTTTTT
j_gene: TRBJ1-5; d_gene: .; v_gene: TRBV6-2/TRBV6-3; abundance: .; CDR3aa: CASSYSSGHYSNQPQHF; CDR3nt: TGTGCCAGCAGTTACTCGTCCGGACATTATAGCAATCAGCCCCAGCATTTT
j_gene: TRBJ2-4; d_gene: TRBD1; v_gene: TRBV5-4; abundance: .; CDR3aa: CASSLGQGSNIQYF; CDR3nt: TGTGCCAGCAGCTTAGGACAGGGCAGCAACATTCAGTACTTC
j_gene: TRBJ2-1; d_gene: .; v_gene: TRBV25-1; abundance: .; CDR3aa: CASSDSLALYNEQFF; CDR3nt: TGTGCCAGCAGTGACAGTTTGGCCCTGTACAATGAGCAGTTCTTC
j_gene: TRBJ1-4; d_gene: TRBD1; v_gene: TRBV24-1; abundance: .; CDR3aa: CATSDRGQGGEKLFF; CDR3nt: TGTGCCACCAGTGATCGGGGACAGGGAGGAGAAAAACTGTTTTTT
j_gene: TRBJ2-4; d_gene: .; v_gene: TRBV19; abundance: .; CDR3aa: CASSIDRSNVNIQYF; CDR3nt: TGTGCCAGTAGTATAGACCGGTCTAATGTAAACATTCAGTACTTC
j_gene: TRBJ2-3; d_gene: TRBD2; v_gene: TRBV4-3; abundance: .; CDR3aa: CASSQDPGLARGDTQYF; CDR3nt: TGCGCCAGCAGCCAAGATCCGGGACTAGCGCGTGGAGATACGCAGTATTTT
j_gene: TRBJ1-2; d_gene: TRBD1; v_gene: TRBV28; abundance: .; CDR3aa: CASRYTGTVSFYGYTF; CDR3nt: TGTGCCAGCAGGTATACCGGGACAGTCTCCTTTTATGGCTACACCTTC
j_gene: TRBJ2-3; d_gene: TRBD2; v_gene: TRBV7-7; abundance: few; CDR3aa: CASSLASGGADTQYF; CDR3nt: TGTGCTAGCAGCTTAGCGAGCGGGGGAGCAGATACGCAGTATTTT
j_gene: TRBJ1-2; d_gene: .; v_gene: TRBV19; abundance: .; CDR3aa: CASSIFGELANYGYTF; CDR3nt: TGTGCCAGTAGTATATTTGGAGAGCTAGCTAACTATGGCTACACCTTC
j_gene: TRBJ1-1; d_gene: TRBD1; v_gene: TRBV13; abundance: few; CDR3aa: CASSFGRRTGRVFF; CDR3nt: TGTGCCAGCAGCTTTGGGAGGCGGACAGGGAGAGTGTTCTTT
j_gene: TRBJ2-2; d_gene: .; v_gene: TRBV14; abundance: .; CDR3aa: CASRIGVGTGELFF; CDR3nt: TGTGCCAGCAGGATCGGGGTCGGCACCGGGGAGCTGTTTTTT
j_gene: TRBJ1-1; d_gene: TRBD1; v_gene: TRBV7-2; abundance: .; CDR3aa: CASSLAERQGAGRAFF; CDR3nt: TGTGCCAGCAGCTTAGCTGAGAGACAGGGGGCAGGGCGGGCTTTCTTT
j_gene: TRBJ1-2; d_gene: TRBD1; v_gene: TRBV18; abundance: .; CDR3aa: CASSPDRGSNYGYTF; CDR3nt: TGTGCCAGCTCACCAGACAGGGGATCTAACTATGGCTACACCTTC
j_gene: TRBJ1-6; d_gene: .; v_gene: TRBV19; abundance: .; CDR3aa: CASTGLGGMNSPLHF; CDR3nt: TGTGCCAGTACCGGCCTGGGAGGTATGAATTCACCCCTCCACTTT
j_gene: TRBJ2-1; d_gene: .; v_gene: TRBV27; abundance: .; CDR3aa: CASSPTSYNEQFF; CDR3nt: TGTGCCAGCAGTCCCACTTCCTACAATGAGCAGTTCTTC
j_gene: TRBJ2-2; d_gene: TRBD2; v_gene: TRBV7-8; abundance: .; CDR3aa: CASSRWTSGNTGELFF; CDR3nt: TGTGCCAGCAGCCGCTGGACTAGCGGGAACACCGGGGAGCTGTTTTTT
j_gene: TRBJ2-2; d_gene: TRBD2; v_gene: TRBV3-1/TRBV3-2; abundance: .; CDR3aa: CASGRASGNTGELFF; CDR3nt: TGTGCCTCAGGGAGGGCTAGCGGGAACACCGGGGAGCTGTTTTTT
j_gene: TRBJ1-2; d_gene: .; v_gene: TRBV7-9; abundance: once; CDR3aa: CASTPGGNYGYTF; CDR3nt: TGTGCCAGCACCCCAGGAGGCAACTATGGCTACACCTTC
j_gene: TRBJ2-3; d_gene: TRBD1; v_gene: TRBV13; abundance: .; CDR3aa: CASSLFRGRTDTQYF; CDR3nt: TGTGCCAGCAGCTTGTTCAGGGGGCGAACAGATACGCAGTATTTT
j_gene: TRBJ2-7; d_gene: .; v_gene: TRBV10-1; abundance: few; CDR3aa: CASSEGLAVYEQYF; CDR3nt: TGCGCCAGCAGTGAGGGGCTAGCCGTCTACGAGCAGTACTTC
j_gene: TRBJ1-1; d_gene: .; v_gene: TRBV18; abundance: .; CDR3aa: CASSWGRNTEAFF; CDR3nt: TGTGCCAGCTCCTGGGGCCGAAACACTGAAGCTTTCTTT
j_gene: TRBJ1-1; d_gene: .; v_gene: TRBV6-5; abundance: .; CDR3aa: CASNGGEYTEAFF; CDR3nt: TGTGCCAGCAACGGAGGGGAATACACTGAAGCTTTCTTT
j_gene: TRBJ2-2; d_gene: .; v_gene: TRBV2; abundance: once; CDR3aa: CASSEAWQGTGELFF; CDR3nt: TGTGCCAGCAGTGAAGCTTGGCAGGGGACCGGGGAGCTGTTTTTT
j_gene: TRBJ1-4; d_gene: .; v_gene: TRBV25-1; abundance: .; CDR3aa: CASSEFKGEDEKLFF; CDR3nt: TGTGCCAGCAGTGAATTTAAAGGGGAGGATGAAAAACTGTTTTTT
j_gene: TRBJ2-5; d_gene: TRBD2; v_gene: TRBV18; abundance: few; CDR3aa: CASSGTSQETQYF; CDR3nt: TGTGCCAGCTCAGGGACTAGTCAAGAGACCCAGTACTTC
j_gene: TRBJ2-1; d_gene: .; v_gene: TRBV5-1; abundance: .; CDR3aa: CASSGGSSYNEQFF; CDR3nt: TGCGCCAGCTCCGGGGGTAGCTCCTACAATGAGCAGTTCTTC
j_gene: TRBJ1-4; d_gene: .; v_gene: TRBV6-5; abundance: .; CDR3aa: CASSSSPASNEKLFF; CDR3nt: TGTGCCAGCAGTTCCAGTCCCGCATCTAATGAAAAACTGTTTTTT
j_gene: TRBJ1-1; d_gene: TRBD1; v_gene: TRBV4-3; abundance: once; CDR3aa: CASSHAGTGVPNTEAFF; CDR3nt: TGCGCCAGCAGCCACGCTGGGACAGGGGTACCGAACACTGAAGCTTTCTTT
j_gene: TRBJ1-5; d_gene: .; v_gene: TRBV6-2/TRBV6-3; abundance: few; CDR3aa: CASSYPPGASNQPQHF; CDR3nt: TGTGCCAGCAGTTACCCCCCAGGGGCCAGCAATCAGCCCCAGCATTTT
j_gene: TRBJ1-2; d_gene: .; v_gene: TRBV20-1; abundance: .; CDR3aa: CSASPTAVKDHGYTF; CDR3nt: TGCAGTGCTAGTCCGACAGCCGTTAAGGATCATGGCTACACCTTC
j_gene: TRBJ2-7; d_gene: TRBD1; v_gene: TRBV5-4; abundance: .; CDR3aa: CASSGTDRNSYEQYF; CDR3nt: TGTGCCAGCAGCGGAACGGACAGGAACTCCTACGAGCAGTACTTC
j_gene: TRBJ2-1; d_gene: TRBD1; v_gene: TRBV7-2; abundance: .; CDR3aa: CASSLGQGKHEQFF; CDR3nt: TGTGCCAGCAGCTTAGGACAGGGGAAACATGAGCAGTTCTTC
j_gene: TRBJ1-1; d_gene: .; v_gene: TRBV9; abundance: .; CDR3aa: CASSGGGNTEAFF; CDR3nt: TGTGCCAGCAGCGGCGGGGGGAACACTGAAGCTTTCTTT
j_gene: TRBJ2-1; d_gene: .; v_gene: TRBV5-4; abundance: .; CDR3aa: CASSSYPNEQFF; CDR3nt: TGTGCCAGCAGCTCGTATCCCAATGAGCAGTTCTTC
j_gene: TRBJ1-1; d_gene: .; v_gene: TRBV15; abundance: .; CDR3aa: CATSARGAPNTEAFF; CDR3nt: TGTGCCACCAGCGCCCGGGGAGCGCCGAACACTGAAGCTTTCTTT
j_gene: TRBJ1-1; d_gene: .; v_gene: TRBV7-9; abundance: .; CDR3aa: CASSLSLSAFF; CDR3nt: TGTGCCAGCAGCTTATCTCTATCCGCTTTCTTT
j_gene: TRBJ1-4; d_gene: .; v_gene: TRBV19; abundance: once; CDR3aa: CASSITGEKLFF; CDR3nt: TGTGCCAGTAGTATAACCGGGGAAAAACTGTTTTTT
j_gene: TRBJ1-1; d_gene: TRBD1; v_gene: TRBV2; abundance: few; CDR3aa: CASRSRRGWMDTEAFF; CDR3nt: TGTGCCAGCAGGTCCCGCAGGGGGTGGATGGACACTGAAGCTTTCTTT